The T cell receptor beta chain described here comes from a study of neurological immune-mediated disorders. This clonotype was counted at least ten times. The CDR3 totals 18 residues. The trim removed 0 bases at V and 4 bases at J, leaving 15 bases unmatched. Per germline, CDR1 MNHNY and CDR2 SVGAGI (reference sequence). Healthy control samples came from blood bank volunteers in Maryland, USA. The cDNA was generated by 5'RACE with 10-nucleotide random UMIs. Using its own MiXCR run on the 5' RACE reads, TCRdb lists one record per CDR3 protein. The sample lists around 30,000 distinct CDR3 sequences; approximately 4.5% were seen once.

This sequence originates from a man aged 18 to 29 in good health. The sequenced sample consisted of PBMCs. The chain has TRBV6-6 and TRBJ2-7; TRBD1 matches at 7 bases. CDR3 region: CASSYSITSPGQKYEQYF. The CDR3 bases are TGTGCCAGCAGTTACTCGATCACCTCACCGGGACAGAAGTACGAGCAGTACTTC.